A single sample gave rise to the 17 T cell receptor beta chains below, sequenced in a study of technical replicates of blood from a few donors listed by TCRdb under 2017. Library construction relied on the immunoSEQ multiplex PCR assay. Drawn from immuneACCESS, this table holds only the in-frame rearrangements with V and J called that TCRdb kept. Clones are partly lost; checked studies trace under half to an unresolved V gene and leave the rest unexplained. This sample comprises roughly 72,000 clones, 85% to 95% of them detected only once. The ten most abundant clones make up 0.3% to 0.45% of the sample. Sequenced sample: T cells isolated from PBMCs. These receptors were collected from a human donor in good health.

This clone appeared a few times. This chain uses TRBV6-1 with TRBJ2-7; no definite D call. CDR1 and CDR2 (germline): MNHNS, SASEGT. V was cut by 0 bases and J by 6 bases, with 6 bases left in between. The CDR3 is 12 residues long. The CDR3 sequence is CASSEAELEQYF. The CDR3 bases are TGTGCCAGCAGTGAAGCGGAGCTCGAGCAGTACTTC.

The rearrangement joins TRBV7-9 to TRBJ2-7, with D unresolved. Germline V lookup: CDR1 SEHNR, CDR2 FQNEAQ (reference sequence). The V and J ends lost 8 bases and 10 bases respectively, with 15 bases between them. The CDR3 is 11 residues long. The CDR3 protein is CASETPPEQYF. The DNA of the CDR3 is TGTGCCAGCGAGACTCCTCCCGAACAGTACTTC.

This chain joins TRBV30 and TRBJ1-2; D is perhaps TRBD1 (6 bases). Germline CDR1 reads GTSNPN; CDR2 reads SVGIG (reference sequence). Deletions cut 0 bases from V and 3 bases from J, with 8 bases between. The CDR3 loop spans 13 amino acids. The CDR3 sequence: CAWSVGQYYGYTF. Written as DNA, the CDR3 is TGTGCCTGGAGTGTAGGACAGTACTATGGCTACACCTTC.

The chain combines TRBV4-3 with TRBJ2-1; maybe TRBD2 (5 bases). This CDR3 region has 13 residues. Trimming shortened V by 0 bases and J by 9 bases, and 9 bases separated the two germline ends. The V gene's germline CDR1 is LGHNA and CDR2 YSLEER. The CDR3 bases are TGCGCCAGCAGCCAAGACGGAGGCAGTGAGCAGTTCTTC. Translated, it gives CASSQDGGSEQFF.

The rearrangement links TRBV28 to TRBJ2-5, with a possible D match to TRBD2 (5 bases). Trimming removed 2 bases at V and 0 bases at J, with 10 bases between. Germline-derived CDR1 and CDR2 are MDHEN and SYDVKM. CDR3 length: 15 amino acids. CDR3 loop: CASSLIKRYQETQYF. CDR3 coding DNA: TGTGCCAGCAGTTTAATTAAGCGGTACCAAGAGACCCAGTACTTC.

The gene calls are TRBV7-2 and TRBJ2-7; no firm D call. The CDR3 covers 13 residues. Trimming shortened V by 0 bases and J by 3 bases, and 6 bases separated the two germline ends. Germline-derived CDR1 and CDR2 are SGHTA and FQGNSA. The CDR3 protein is CASSLAHSYEQYF. As DNA, the CDR3 is TGTGCCAGCAGCTTAGCCCACAGCTACGAGCAGTACTTC.

The V gene is TRBV19, the J gene TRBJ1-5; 8 bases map to TRBD1. V lost 3 bases and J lost 5; bases outside the gene matches: 6. The germline CDR1 and CDR2 sequences are LNHDA and SQIVND (reference sequence). The CDR3 covers 15 residues. This CDR3 reads CASSIGRGPDQPQHF. CDR3 DNA sequence: TGTGCCAGTAGTATCGGCAGGGGGCCCGATCAGCCCCAGCATTTT.

The chain recombines TRBV7-3 with TRBJ2-1; 10 nucleotides align to TRBD2. With V trimmed by 3 bases and J by 7 bases, 9 bases remained unmatched. The CDR3 contains 16 residues. CDR1 is SGHTA, CDR2 FQGTGA, per germline. The CDR3 region has the DNA TGTGCCAGCAGCTTGAGTAGAGCGGGAGGGCTAAATGAGCAGTTCTTC. Its protein product is CASSLSRAGGLNEQFF.

The rearrangement links TRBV2 to TRBJ2-1, with D possibly TRBD2 on 6 matching bases. Trimming took off 8 bases at V and 8 bases at J, with 19 bases between the two ends. Germline V CDR1 and CDR2: SNHLY, FYNNEI. The CDR3 runs to 14 residues. CDR3 DNA: TGTGCCAGCGCGACGGGAGTCGGGTTAGATGAGCAGTTCTTC. Translating it yields CASATGVGLDEQFF.

V usage is TRBV9 and J usage is TRBJ2-7, with 12 bases lining up with TRBD1. In germline, CDR1 is SGDLS, CDR2 YYNGEE. The CDR3 is 14 residues long. The J segment lost 6 bases and the V segment lost 4 bases, leaving 5 bases of the junction unmatched. This chain's CDR3 is CASSPGQGALEQYF. The CDR3 coding sequence is TGTGCCAGCAGCCCGGGACAGGGGGCTCTCGAGCAGTACTTC.

The rearrangement links TRBV28 to TRBJ2-5; maybe TRBD2 (6 bases). V shed 3 bases and J shed 5 bases, with 19 bases lying between them. CDR1 and CDR2 (germline): MDHEN, SYDVKM. CDR3 size: 16 residues. The DNA of the CDR3 is TGTGCCAGCAGTTTTATCGGGGAGGCTATGGGGGAGACCCAGTACTTC. As protein: CASSFIGEAMGETQYF.

The chain carries TRBV5-1 and TRBJ2-1, with TRBD2 identical over 10 bases. The CDR3 sequence is 15 residues long. Germline CDR1 and CDR2: SGHRS and YFSETQ. Germline trimming cut 1 base from V and 5 bases from J; bases unmatched to any gene: 3. CDR3 sequence: CASSLTSGNHNEQFF. CDR3 nucleotides: TGCGCCAGCAGCTTGACTAGCGGGAATCACAATGAGCAGTTCTTC.

The count of this clone is one. The rearrangement joins TRBV15 to TRBJ2-2, with 9 bases fitting TRBD2. The CDR3 is 14 amino acids. CDR1 and CDR2 (germline): LNHNV, YYDKDF (reference sequence). V gave up 5 bases and J gave up 8 bases; unmatched junction bases: 6. The CDR3 DNA is TGTGCCACCAGCCCGACTAGCGGCTATGGGGAGCTGTTTTTT. This codes for CATSPTSGYGELFF. The full variable domain, completed using reference TRBV15 and TRBJ2-2, is DAMVIQNPRYQVTQFGKPVTLSCSQTLNHNVMYWYQQKSSQAPKLLFHYYDKDFNNEADTPDNFQSRRPNTSFCFLDIRSPGLGDTAMYLCATSPTSGYGELFFGEGSRLTVL.

The genes are TRBV6-1 and TRBJ1-4; D might be TRBD1 (6 bases). Germline lookup yields CDR1 MNHNS and CDR2 SASEGT. This CDR3 has 15 amino acids. V dropped 2 bases and J dropped 4 bases, with 11 bases sitting between them. The CDR3 protein is CASSEMAGDNEKLFF. CDR3 nucleotides: TGTGCCAGCAGTGAAATGGCAGGGGATAATGAAAAACTGTTTTTT.

The chain recombines TRBV5-6 with TRBJ1-1; D is unresolved. This CDR3 is built from 16 residues. Trimming pared 0 bases from V and 0 bases from J, leaving 12 bases between. From germline, CDR1 is SGHDT and CDR2 YYEEEE. CDR3 sequence (DNA): TGTGCCAGCAGCTTGGGCGGCCGGGTGGTGAACACTGAAGCTTTCTTT. It is translated as CASSLGGRVVNTEAFF.

The rearrangement joins TRBV7-9 to TRBJ2-1; the match to TRBD2 covers 7 bases. V was pared by 1 base and J by 5 bases, with 5 bases of the junction left unmatched. The germline V gene has CDR1 SEHNR and CDR2 FQNEAQ (reference sequence). There are 15 residues in the CDR3. This CDR3 is CASSLVAGEHNEQFF. CDR3 DNA: TGTGCCAGCAGCTTAGTGGCGGGAGAACACAATGAGCAGTTCTTC.

This clone was seen once. V gene TRBV28 combines with J gene TRBJ1-1, with a possible D match to TRBD1 (6 bases). CDR3 length: 14 residues. Germline CDR1 and CDR2: MDHEN and SYDVKM. V gave up 3 bases and J gave up 8 bases, with 16 bases separating them. Written as DNA, the CDR3 is TGTGCCAGCAGTTTTAGGCAGGGGCGACGAGAAGCTTTCTTT. It specifies CASSFRQGRREAFF.